The 10 T cell receptor beta chains listed next were all sequenced from one sample in a study of blood T cell repertoires in COVID-19. TCRdb's copy holds only in-frame clones and misses some; the assay was immunoSEQ multiplex PCR. This table holds about 140,000 clones, about 87% found once. The sample consisted of peripheral blood. The receptors come from a woman in her forties with acute or convalescent COVID-19.

The chain links TRBV7-9 to TRBJ2-3; TRBD2 matches at 8 bases. The CDR3 sequence is 15 residues long. Germline V CDR1 and CDR2: SEHNR, FQNEAQ (reference sequence). The V segment lost 3 bases and the J segment 2 bases; nucleotides outside the gene matches: 4. CDR3 nucleotides: TGTGCCAGCAGCTTGGGACTAGGACCCACAGATACGCAGTATTTT. Translation: CASSLGLGPTDTQYF.

The chain is built from TRBV4-1 and TRBJ2-5, with 7 bases matching TRBD2. With V trimmed by 0 bases and J by 8 bases, 9 bases remained unmatched. Germline loops: CDR1 MGHRA, CDR2 YSYEKL. This CDR3 has 15 amino acids. The CDR3 DNA reads TGCGCCAGCAGCCAAGATATGGGGGGGAGCGGCACCCAGTACTTC. Encoded protein: CASSQDMGGSGTQYF.

The genes are TRBV10-3 and TRBJ1-3, with TRBD1 identical over 8 bases. Trimming cost V 5 bases and J 3 bases; bases outside gene matches: 3. Per germline, CDR1 ENHRY and CDR2 SYGVKD. The CDR3 runs 14 residues. The chain's CDR3 is CAISQGALGNTIYF. The CDR3 region has the DNA TGTGCCATCAGTCAGGGGGCGCTTGGAAACACCATATATTTT.

This chain uses TRBV10-3 with TRBJ1-1, with D unclear. CDR1 ENHRY and CDR2 SYGVKD come from the germline V gene. This CDR3 is 15 amino acids long. Trimming cost V 5 bases and J 4 bases, with 17 bases left between them. The CDR3 DNA reads as TGTGCCATCAGTTCCCTTGGACTGGGCAGCACTGAAGCTTTCTTT. Its translation: CAISSLGLGSTEAFF.

The genes are TRBV24-1 and TRBJ2-2, with D perhaps matching TRBD2 (5 bases). The CDR3 contains 14 residues. V was shortened by 3 bases and J by 6 bases, with 10 bases between the two germline ends. The germline V gene has CDR1 KGHDR and CDR2 SFDVKD. This CDR3 is CATSDALAPGELFF. The CDR3 region has the DNA TGTGCCACCAGTGATGCCCTAGCCCCCGGGGAGCTGTTTTTT.

This chain connects TRBV5-1 to TRBJ2-1, with 14 bases identical to TRBD2. Trimming took 2 bases from V and 6 from J; bases not matched to a gene: 10. This CDR3 region has 18 residues. Germline V gives CDR1 SGHRS, CDR2 YFSETQ. CDR3 nucleotide sequence: TGCGCCAGCAGCTTCCGACTAGCGGGGGGGCAATCGGTCAATGAGCAGTTCTTC. It translates to CASSFRLAGGQSVNEQFF.

The CDR3 DNA reads TGTGCCAGCAGCCCGGACAGGGTTCTGCCCCAGCATTTT. It specifies CASSPDRVLPQHF. V is TRBV16 and J is TRBJ1-5; TRBD1 matches at 8 bases. With V trimmed by 4 bases and J by 9 bases, 5 bases remained unmatched. The CDR3 is made up of 13 amino acids. Germline assignment: CDR1 KGHSY and CDR2 FQNENV.

This clone was seen a few times. The V gene is TRBV6-2 or TRBV6-3, the J gene TRBJ2-7, with TRBD1 matching over 7 bases. The junction had 18 bases not matched to a gene; V was cut back by 2 bases and J by 5 bases. CDR3 size: 18 residues. Germline lookup yields CDR1 MNHEY and CDR2 SVGEGT. DNA for the CDR3: TGTGCCAGCAGTTACCCAACCCAAGACAGGGTCTTTACGGACGAGCAGTACTTC. Encoded protein: CASSYPTQDRVFTDEQYF.

The chain combines TRBV7-2 with TRBJ1-2; 7 bases map to TRBD1. V lost 5 bases to trimming and J lost 7 bases; unmatched junction nucleotides: 4. Germline CDR1 and CDR2: SGHTA and FQGNSA. The CDR3 contains 12 residues. CDR3 sequence: CASSTRTGGYTF. The CDR3 bases are TGTGCCAGCAGCACCCGGACAGGTGGCTACACCTTC.

The rearrangement joins TRBV3-1 (or the pseudogene TRBV3-2) to TRBJ1-5; a possible D gene is TRBD1 (5 bases). This CDR3 comprises 13 residues. V was shortened by 4 bases and J by 6 bases, with 10 bases between the two germline ends. Germline CDR1 reads LGHDT; CDR2 reads YNNKEL (reference sequence). The CDR3 coding sequence is TGTGCCAGCAGCCTCGAAGGGGCTCAGCCCCAGCATTTT. Translated, it gives CASSLEGAQPQHF.